The 18 T cell receptor beta chains given below trace back to one sample, sequenced in a study of blood T cell repertoires in COVID-19. The table came from immunoSEQ multiplex PCR; TCRdb's copy has only in-frame clones and leaves some out. The sample has 150,000 to 200,000 clones, about 85% seen once. Source material: peripheral blood. Every receptor here comes from a human donor with acute or convalescent COVID-19. The donor label of this sample is uncertain.

The CDR3 loop reads CASSLRGYSEAFF. The CDR3 DNA reads TGTGCCAGCAGCTTGCGTGGTTACAGTGAGGCTTTCTTT. The chain is built from TRBV5-6 and TRBJ1-1; D is uncertain. CDR1 is SGHDT, CDR2 YYEEEE, per germline. V was shortened by 1 base and J by 11 bases, with 15 bases between the two germline ends. The CDR3 is 13 residues long.

The V and J genes are TRBV3-1 (or the pseudogene TRBV3-2) and TRBJ1-5; weak D call: TRBD1 (5 bases). The V gene's germline CDR1 is LGHDT and CDR2 YNNKEL (reference sequence). Trimming cost V 0 bases and J 6 bases, with 18 bases left between them. This CDR3 is 17 amino acids long. The CDR3 protein is CASSQDGGGGWSQPQHF. The DNA of the CDR3 is TGTGCCAGCAGCCAAGATGGCGGCGGGGGTTGGAGTCAGCCCCAGCATTTT.

The chain carries TRBV3-1 (or the pseudogene TRBV3-2) and TRBJ2-7, with D uncertain. The CDR3 covers 15 residues. With 0 bases removed from V and 2 bases from J, the gap between germline ends came to 11 bases. In germline, CDR1 is LGHDT, CDR2 YNNKEL (reference sequence). The CDR3 loop reads CASSQDRQAAYEQYF. The CDR3 DNA follows: TGTGCCAGCAGCCAAGATAGGCAGGCCGCCTACGAGCAGTACTTC.

In this sample, this clone turned up once. The chain employs TRBV21-1 and TRBJ2-7; TRBD1 reflects the table's D call only, with no check against the DNA. TRBV21-1 is a pseudogene. The CDR3 sequence is 17 residues long. Here the CDR3 DNA reads TGTGCCAGCAGCGAAGCTTTTCAGAACACCAACTCCTACGAGCAGTACTTC. Its translation: CASSEAFQNTNSYEQYF.

The genes are TRBV4-1 and TRBJ2-3; the match to TRBD2 covers 9 bases. The germline V gene has CDR1 MGHRA and CDR2 YSYEKL. The CDR3 is 17 amino acids. J lost 1 base, V lost 5 bases, and 10 bases had no gene match. CDR3 coding DNA: TGCGCCAGCAGCAACCGAATAGCGGGGGCCCGCACAGATACGCAGTATTTT. Amino acid sequence: CASSNRIAGARTDTQYF.

J is TRBJ2-1 and V is TRBV28, with D perhaps matching TRBD1 (7 bases). Germline V gives CDR1 MDHEN, CDR2 SYDVKM. V gave up 5 bases and J gave up 0 bases, with 11 bases separating them. The CDR3 sequence is 15 residues long. This CDR3 is CASSPRGDSYNEQFF. Here the CDR3 DNA reads TGTGCCAGCAGTCCCAGGGGGGACTCCTACAATGAGCAGTTCTTC.

The J gene is TRBJ2-5, the V gene TRBV20-1; a weak D match, TRBD2 (5 bases). This CDR3 is 15 amino acids long. Deletions cut 3 bases from V and 2 bases from J, with 16 bases between. Per germline, CDR1 DFQATT and CDR2 SNEGSKA (reference sequence). The CDR3 sequence: CSASGPSEAQETQYF. The CDR3 DNA sequence: TGCAGTGCTAGTGGTCCCTCGGAGGCACAAGAGACCCAGTACTTC.

This clone has a handful of counts. This chain links TRBV14 with TRBJ1-1; possible D gene TRBD1, 6 bases. There are 17 residues in the CDR3. Between the trimmed V and J ends, which lost 3 bases and 6 bases, there was a span of 23 bases. Looked up from germline, CDR1 is SGHDN and CDR2 is FVKESK. The CDR3 DNA follows: TGTGCCAGCAGCCAGAGGCGGGGGGCGCCAGGGGTTTCTGAAGCTTTCTTT. This translates into CASSQRRGAPGVSEAFF.

The CDR3 bases are TGTGCCAGCAGCTTACGAGACAGAGGTCGGAATGAGCAGTTCTTC. Translation: CASSLRDRGRNEQFF. This sequence joins TRBV9 and TRBJ2-1; D possibly corresponds to TRBD1 (5 bases). The ends were cut back, 4 bases at V and 7 bases at J, with 18 bases in the middle. Germline loops: CDR1 SGDLS, CDR2 YYNGEE. This CDR3 is built from 15 residues.

The sample holds a few counts of this clone. The chain carries TRBV7-3 and TRBJ2-1, with a tentative D call TRBD2 (6 bases). Trimming pared 1 base from V and 5 bases from J, leaving 9 bases between. Germline V gives CDR1 SGHTA, CDR2 FQGTGA. The CDR3 runs to 14 residues. The CDR3 DNA sequence: TGTGCCAGCAGCTTAATGGGACTGCACAATGAGCAGTTCTTC. Translation: CASSLMGLHNEQFF.

The chain joins TRBV15 to TRBJ2-2, with 9 bases identical to TRBD2. Looked up from germline, CDR1 is LNHNV and CDR2 is YYDKDF (reference sequence). The CDR3 spans 16 residues. The V gene end was trimmed by 1 base and the J gene end by 2 bases; junction bases not matched to a gene: 2. The DNA for the CDR3 is TGTGCCACCAGCAGAGGTAGCGGGGGTAACACCGGGGAGCTGTTTTTT. Translation: CATSRGSGGNTGELFF.

The rearrangement joins TRBV5-4 to TRBJ1-1, with D hard to call. The CDR3 is made up of 14 amino acids. Germline loops: CDR1 SGHNT, CDR2 YYREEE (reference sequence). Trimming shortened V by 4 bases and J by 5 bases, and 15 bases separated the two germline ends. The CDR3 is CASSQPMSGTEAFF. The CDR3 DNA reads as TGTGCCAGCAGCCAACCAATGTCGGGGACTGAAGCTTTCTTT.

The chain carries TRBV6-5 and TRBJ2-7; perhaps TRBD2 as D (6 bases). Per germline, CDR1 MNHEY and CDR2 SVGAGI. Trimming stripped 8 bases from V and 5 bases from J, with 16 bases between. There are 13 residues in the CDR3. The CDR3 is CASGLSEKNEQYF. The CDR3 DNA follows: TGTGCCAGCGGACTATCAGAGAAAAACGAGCAGTACTTC.

This chain joins TRBV29-1 and TRBJ2-3; 13 bases match TRBD2. CDR3 length equals 16 residues. The V and J ends lost 6 bases and 4 bases, in that order; junction bases with no gene match: 10. Germline V lookup: CDR1 SQVTM, CDR2 ANQGSEA. CDR3 in DNA: TGCAGCGTGAGGACTAGCGGGGGACCGGGGCCAGATACGCAGTATTTT. It codes for CSVRTSGGPGPDTQYF.

The chain uses TRBV9 and TRBJ1-1; D possibly corresponds to TRBD1 (5 bases). CDR1 and CDR2 (germline): SGDLS, YYNGEE. V was pared by 2 bases and J by 3 bases, with 8 bases between. The CDR3 covers 13 residues. The CDR3 DNA reads TGTGCCAGCAGCGTCAGGGAGGACACTGAAGCTTTCTTT. Residues: CASSVREDTEAFF.

The V and J genes are TRBV19 and TRBJ1-6; D is unclear. Germline lookup yields CDR1 LNHDA and CDR2 SQIVND (reference sequence). This CDR3 is built from 16 residues. Trimming cost V 7 bases and J 2 bases, with 15 bases left between them. The CDR3 DNA sequence: TGTGCCAGTAAGGGAGTCCGACCACCCTATAATTCACCCCTCCACTTT. Its translation is CASKGVRPPYNSPLHF.

The chain couples TRBV6-5 to TRBJ2-2; D may be TRBD1 (5 bases). The CDR3 totals 14 residues. The germline gives CDR1 MNHEY, CDR2 SVGAGI. V lost 5 bases, J lost 2 bases, and 9 bases lay in between. DNA for the CDR3: TGTGCCAGCAGTCGACAGAAAAACACCGGGGAGCTGTTTTTT. This encodes CASSRQKNTGELFF.

The J gene is TRBJ2-7, the V gene TRBV28; 9 bases are shared with TRBD1. The CDR3 sequence is 15 residues long. With V trimmed by 5 bases and J by 7 bases, 12 bases remained unmatched. Germline V gene sequence: CDR1 MDHEN, CDR2 SYDVKM. CDR3 residues: CASSPPGQGLWEQYF. Here the CDR3 DNA reads TGTGCCAGCAGTCCCCCGGGACAGGGATTGTGGGAGCAGTACTTC.